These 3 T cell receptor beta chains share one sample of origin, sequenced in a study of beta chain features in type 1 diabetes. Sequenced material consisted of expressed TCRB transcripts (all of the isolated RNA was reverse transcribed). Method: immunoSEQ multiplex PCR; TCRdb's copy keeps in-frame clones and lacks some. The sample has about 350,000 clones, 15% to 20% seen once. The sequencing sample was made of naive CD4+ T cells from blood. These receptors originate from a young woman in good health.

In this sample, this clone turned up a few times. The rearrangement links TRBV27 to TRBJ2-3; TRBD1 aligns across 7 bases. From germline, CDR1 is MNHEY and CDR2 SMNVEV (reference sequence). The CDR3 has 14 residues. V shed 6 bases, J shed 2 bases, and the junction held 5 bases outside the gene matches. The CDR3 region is CASSTGDNTDTQYF. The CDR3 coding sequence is TGTGCCAGCAGCACAGGGGACAACACAGATACGCAGTATTTT.

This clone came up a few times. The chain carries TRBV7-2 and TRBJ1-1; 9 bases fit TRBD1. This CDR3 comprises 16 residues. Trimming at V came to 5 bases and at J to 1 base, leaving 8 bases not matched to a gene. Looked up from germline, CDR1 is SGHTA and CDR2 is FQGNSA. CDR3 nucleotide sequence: TGTGCCAGCAGCCTAATTCCGACAGGGGGGAACACTGAAGCTTTCTTT. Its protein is CASSLIPTGGNTEAFF.

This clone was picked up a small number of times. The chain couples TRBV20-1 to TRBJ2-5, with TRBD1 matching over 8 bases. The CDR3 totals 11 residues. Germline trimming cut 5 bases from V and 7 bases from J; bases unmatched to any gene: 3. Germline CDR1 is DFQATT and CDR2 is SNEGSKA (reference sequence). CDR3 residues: CSAWDRLTQYF. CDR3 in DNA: TGCAGTGCTTGGGACAGGTTGACCCAGTACTTC.